One T cell receptor beta chain is described in this entry. Methods used by the authors: For nucleated cells, counts were estimated from reference gene primer amplification. The assay was immunoSEQ multiplex PCR, and TCRdb's table has in-frame clones only and misses some. V, J and clone size are those of that table, while D and trimming were read from the DNA. The sample yields 70,000 to 90,000 clones, 75% to 85% seen once. This CDR3 region has 16 residues. Germline V gene data show CDR1 as MNHEY and CDR2 as SMNVEV (reference sequence). V lost 5 bases to trimming and J lost 3 bases; unmatched junction nucleotides: 2. This record comes from a study of blood T cell repertoires in COVID-19. Study-level background: The United States, Italy and Spain were the sources of the acute and convalescent COVID-19 samples.

This rearrangement joins TRBV27 to TRBJ2-3; the match to TRBD2 covers 16 bases. Sequencing input: peripheral blood. The receptor was derived from a human donor in a cohort sampled during active COVID-19. The DNA of the CDR3 is TGTGCCAGCAGTCTGGGACTAGCGGGAGGGACAGATACGCAGTATTTT. This gives the protein CASSLGLAGGTDTQYF.